This T cell receptor beta chain emerged from a study of CD8 T cells in Susac syndrome. Reverse transcription of about 0.5 to 1 ug RNA was performed with random hexamers. TCRdb reprocessed the immunoSEQ multiplex PCR reads with MiXCR, giving one entry per CDR3 protein. The data show some 190,000 distinct CDR3 sequences, with 90% to 95% seen just once and about 0.094% held by the top ten. Trimming removed 4 bases at V and 3 bases at J, with 11 bases between. CDR1 and CDR2 (germline): SGHRS, YFSETQ. The CDR3 runs 14 residues. The sequenced material came from CD4+ T cells from PBMCs. The clonotype was recovered from a human donor in good health. The chain couples TRBV5-1 to TRBJ2-1, with D uncertain. The CDR3 coding sequence is TGCGCCAGCAGCGGGCGTCAAATCTACAATGAGCAGTTCTTC. Its translation is CASSGRQIYNEQFF.